This T cell receptor beta chain was documented in a study of cytomegalovirus exposure and HLA in healthy donors. This CDR3 has 15 amino acids. V was clipped by 6 bases and J by 4 bases; unmatched bases: 5. Looked up from germline, CDR1 is LNHDA and CDR2 is SQIVND (reference sequence). The PCR had 60 Vbeta and 13 Jbeta primers. Libraries were prepared by immunoSEQ multiplex PCR; TCRdb keeps only in-frame clonotypes and omits some of them. The table lists about 160,000 clones, more than 65% of them singletons. Input material: PBMCs. The source of this sequence is a man younger than 40 in good health and CMV-seronegative. The V call is TRBV19, the J call TRBJ2-2; 10 positions match TRBD2. The CDR3 protein is CASRPSGGFTGELFF. In DNA form, the CDR3 reads TGTGCCAGTAGGCCTAGCGGGGGCTTCACCGGGGAGCTGTTTTTT.